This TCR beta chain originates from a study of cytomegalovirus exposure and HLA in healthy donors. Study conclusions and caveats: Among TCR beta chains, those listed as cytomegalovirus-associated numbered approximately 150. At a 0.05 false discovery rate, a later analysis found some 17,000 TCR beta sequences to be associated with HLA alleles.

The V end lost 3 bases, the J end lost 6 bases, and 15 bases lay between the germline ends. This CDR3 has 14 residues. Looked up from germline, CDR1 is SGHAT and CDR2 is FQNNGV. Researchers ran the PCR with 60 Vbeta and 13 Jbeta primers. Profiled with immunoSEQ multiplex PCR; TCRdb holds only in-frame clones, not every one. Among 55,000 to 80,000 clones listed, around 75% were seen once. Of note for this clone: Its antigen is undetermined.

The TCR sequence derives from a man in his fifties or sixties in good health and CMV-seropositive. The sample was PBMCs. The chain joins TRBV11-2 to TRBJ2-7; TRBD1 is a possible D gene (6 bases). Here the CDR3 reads CASSLMDSSSEQYF. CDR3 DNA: TGTGCCAGCAGCTTGATGGACAGTTCGTCCGAGCAGTACTTC.